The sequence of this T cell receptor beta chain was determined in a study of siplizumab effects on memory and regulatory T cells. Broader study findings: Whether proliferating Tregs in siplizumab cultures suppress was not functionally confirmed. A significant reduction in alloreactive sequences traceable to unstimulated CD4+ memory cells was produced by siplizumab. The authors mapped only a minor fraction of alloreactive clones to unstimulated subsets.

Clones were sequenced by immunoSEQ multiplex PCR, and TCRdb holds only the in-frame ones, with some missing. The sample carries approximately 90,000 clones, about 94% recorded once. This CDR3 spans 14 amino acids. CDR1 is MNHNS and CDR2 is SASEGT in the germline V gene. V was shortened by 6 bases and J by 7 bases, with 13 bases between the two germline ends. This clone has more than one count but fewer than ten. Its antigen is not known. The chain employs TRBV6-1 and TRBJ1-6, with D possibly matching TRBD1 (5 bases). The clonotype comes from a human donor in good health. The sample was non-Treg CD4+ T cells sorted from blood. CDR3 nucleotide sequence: TGTGCCAGCAGACTTAGGGGTCCCAATTCACCCCTCCACTTT. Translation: CASRLRGPNSPLHF.